This T cell receptor beta chain comes out of a study of post-analysis software for immune sequencing data. The wider study: Some patients lacked subtype; others had relapsing-remitting, secondary progressive or progressive-relapsing disease. Study-level points and caveats: There was significantly lower normalized Chao1 diversity in multiple sclerosis patients than in controls. Patients had higher frequencies than controls of about 5 TRBV segments, including TRBV5-6, TRBV5-1 and TRBV20-1.

V gave up 1 base and J gave up 6 bases, with 10 bases separating them. Germline-derived CDR1 and CDR2 are DFQATT and SNEGSKA (reference sequence). This CDR3 is built from 13 residues. Included in the TCR beta cDNA libraries were unique molecular identifiers. Around 460,000 cDNA molecules came from roughly 1 to 10 million T cells. In TCRdb, the PCR reads were re-called with MiXCR into one record per CDR3 protein. The profile shows approximately 350,000 distinct CDR3 sequences, about a third of them singletons. As regards this clonotype: Its matching antigen is unknown.

This clonotype originated in a girl aged 10-17 years with multiple sclerosis. The sequenced sample consisted of blood. The chain recombines TRBV20-1 with TRBJ2-1; the D gene is possibly TRBD2 (7 bases). The CDR3 DNA reads TGCAGTGCTAGAGGGGGGGGGCTCAATGAGCAGTTCTTC. Amino acids: CSARGGGLNEQFF.